Presented here are 14 T cell receptor beta chains from one specimen sequenced in a study of shared T cell receptors in the human thymus. The repertoire was sequenced with immunoSEQ multiplex PCR; TCRdb's copy has only in-frame clones and lacks some. This table has just under 550,000 clones, roughly 74% appearing once. The data also belong to a second study, concerning human thymus T cells.

Sequencing was done on a sample of thymocytes. The source is a boy less than two years old with a congenital heart defect.

This chain links TRBV27 with TRBJ2-2; TRBD1 agrees at 8 bases. This CDR3 region has 15 residues. Germline V gene sequence: CDR1 MNHEY, CDR2 SMNVEV (reference sequence). With V trimmed by 6 bases and J by 3 bases, 6 bases remained unmatched. The CDR3 sequence is CASSTTGADTGELFF. CDR3 sequence (DNA): TGTGCCAGCAGCACGACAGGGGCCGACACCGGGGAGCTGTTTTTT.

This clone was detected only once. CDR3 coding DNA: TGTGCCAGCAGTCGACTAGGTAGCGGCCAAGAGACCCAGTACTTC. Its protein product is CASSRLGSGQETQYF. The gene calls are TRBV6-1 and TRBJ2-5, with a weak D call TRBD2 (6 bases). The V gene lost 5 bases and the J gene lost 1 base, with 14 bases spanning the gap. Germline assignment: CDR1 MNHNS and CDR2 SASEGT. The CDR3 has 15 amino acids.

The rearrangement joins TRBV9 to TRBJ2-1; weak D call: TRBD2 (5 bases). Trimming cost V 4 bases and J 0 bases, with 8 bases left between them. The CDR3 covers 14 residues. Germline CDR1 is SGDLS and CDR2 is YYNGEE. As DNA, the CDR3 is TGTGCCAGCAGCACAGCGGTCTCCTACAATGAGCAGTTCTTC. It encodes CASSTAVSYNEQFF.

The DNA of the CDR3 is TGTGCCAGCAGCGTAGGGTCCCCCAGCTCCTACGAGCAGTACTTC. As protein: CASSVGSPSSYEQYF. The genes are TRBV9 and TRBJ2-7; D is unresolved. Trimming took off 0 bases at V and 0 bases at J, with 10 bases between the two ends. Germline CDR1 is SGDLS and CDR2 is YYNGEE. The CDR3 totals 15 residues.

The chain has TRBV12-5 and TRBJ1-1; TRBD1 aligns across 7 bases. The V segment lost 3 bases and the J segment 0 bases; nucleotides outside the gene matches: 7. Germline values: CDR1 LGHNT, CDR2 FRNRAP. CDR3 length: 16 amino acids. CDR3 nucleotide sequence: TGTGCTAGTGGTTTCGTTCAAAGGGGGCTGAACACTGAAGCTTTCTTT. This gives the protein CASGFVQRGLNTEAFF.

V gene TRBV25-1 combines with J gene TRBJ2-2; the match to TRBD2 covers 10 bases. In germline, CDR1 is MGHDK, CDR2 SYGVNS. The CDR3 covers 16 residues. The ends lost 3 bases at V and 7 bases at J; junction bases unmatched: 8. The DNA of the CDR3 is TGTGCCAGCAGTGATCGGTTAGCGGGAGGTCACGGGGAGCTGTTTTTT. This translates into CASSDRLAGGHGELFF.

This clone was counted between two and nine times. V gene TRBV28 combines with J gene TRBJ2-2; TRBD1 is a possible D gene (6 bases). V was clipped by 5 bases and J by 3 bases, with 19 bases between them. This CDR3 region has 17 residues. In germline, CDR1 is MDHEN, CDR2 SYDVKM. For the CDR3, the DNA is TGTGCCAGCAGTGCTCCCCCCAACAGGGATCACACCGGGGAGCTGTTTTTT. As protein: CASSAPPNRDHTGELFF.

The chain recombines TRBV5-4 with TRBJ2-3; 11 bases map to TRBD2. The CDR3 spans 17 residues. Losses at the gene ends were 4 bases for V and 6 bases for J; bases not matched to a gene: 13. The germline CDR1 and CDR2 sequences are SGHNT and YYREEE (reference sequence). The CDR3 DNA reads as TGTGCCAGCAGCGGTTGGACTAGCGGGTATTTAGGGGATACGCAGTATTTT. Encoded protein: CASSGWTSGYLGDTQYF.

This rearrangement joins TRBV4-1 to TRBJ2-1, with D unclear. V lost 4 bases, J lost 7 bases, and 5 bases lay in between. This CDR3 region has 11 residues. Germline CDR1 and CDR2: MGHRA and YSYEKL. The CDR3 DNA reads TGCGCCAGCAGCCGCGATAATGAGCAGTTCTTC. Translation gives CASSRDNEQFF.

The chain carries TRBV27 and TRBJ2-1, with 14 bases aligning to TRBD2. CDR1 is MNHEY and CDR2 is SMNVEV in the germline V gene (reference sequence). With 1 base clipped from V and 7 bases from J, the junction kept 6 bases outside the gene matches. CDR3 length: 17 residues. Here the CDR3 DNA reads TGTGCCAGCAGTTTATATCCGACTAGCGGGAGGGAAAATGAGCAGTTCTTC. It codes for CASSLYPTSGRENEQFF.

This chain links TRBV7-9 with TRBJ2-7; 8 positions match TRBD2. There are 14 residues in the CDR3. Germline V gene lookup returns CDR1 SEHNR and CDR2 FQNEAQ (reference sequence). V lost 6 bases and J lost 5; bases outside the gene matches: 9. The CDR3: CASRKASGRHEQYF. The CDR3 nucleotides read TGTGCCAGCAGGAAGGCAAGCGGGAGACACGAGCAGTACTTC.

This chain links TRBV2 with TRBJ2-7; 7 bases are shared with TRBD2. CDR1 is SNHLY, CDR2 FYNNEI, per germline. V was pared by 5 bases and J by 3 bases, with 10 bases of the junction left unmatched. The length of the CDR3 is 15 residues. CDR3 sequence (DNA): TGTGCCAGCAGTCGCTGGGGGAAGCGGGGCTACGAGCAGTACTTC. The encoded protein is CASSRWGKRGYEQYF.

The rearrangement links TRBV7-9 to TRBJ2-4, with D possibly being TRBD2 (6 bases). This CDR3 has 16 amino acids. Germline V gene data show CDR1 as SEHNR and CDR2 as FQNEAQ (reference sequence). Trimming shortened V by 1 base and J by 0 bases, and 10 bases separated the two germline ends. CDR3 coding DNA: TGTGCCAGCAGCTTAGTGGGGAGGTTAGCCAAAAACATTCAGTACTTC. It codes for CASSLVGRLAKNIQYF.

The V gene is TRBV7-9, the J gene TRBJ1-3, with a weak D call TRBD1 (5 bases). In germline, CDR1 is SEHNR, CDR2 FQNEAQ (reference sequence). The V end lost 0 bases, the J end lost 1 base, and 13 bases lay between the germline ends. The CDR3 totals 17 residues. CDR3 amino acids: CASSLAHRPRSGNTIYF. The CDR3 nucleotides read TGTGCCAGCAGCTTAGCTCACAGGCCCCGGTCTGGAAACACCATATATTTT.